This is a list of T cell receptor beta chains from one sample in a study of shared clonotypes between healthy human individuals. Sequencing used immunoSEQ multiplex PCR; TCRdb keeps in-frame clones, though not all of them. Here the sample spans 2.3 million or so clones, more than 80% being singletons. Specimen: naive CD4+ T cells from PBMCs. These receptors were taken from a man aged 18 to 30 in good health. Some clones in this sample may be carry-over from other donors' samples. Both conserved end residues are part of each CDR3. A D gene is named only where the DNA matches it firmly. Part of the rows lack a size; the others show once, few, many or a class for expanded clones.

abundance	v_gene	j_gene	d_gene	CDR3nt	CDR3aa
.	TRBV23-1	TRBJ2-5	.	TGCGCCAGCATAGATGCCATCCGTGTCAGGACCCAGTACTTC	CASIDAIRVRTQYF
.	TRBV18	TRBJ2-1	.	TGTGCCAGCTCACCGGTGGGCTACAATGAGCAGTTCTTC	CASSPVGYNEQFF
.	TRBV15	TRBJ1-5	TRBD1	TGTGCCACCAGCGGAAGGACAGGGGCGATAGTCCAGCCCCAGCATTTT	CATSGRTGAIVQPQHF
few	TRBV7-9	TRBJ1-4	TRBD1	TGTGCCAGCAGCTTAGGAAGGGGGCGTGATGAAAAACTGTTTTTT	CASSLGRGRDEKLFF
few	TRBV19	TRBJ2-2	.	TGTGCCAGCAAACCAGGAACACCAAACACCGGGGAGCTGTTTTTT	CASKPGTPNTGELFF
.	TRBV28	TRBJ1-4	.	TGTGCCAGCAGTACGCACCCAGGGCCAACTAATGAAAAACTGTTTTTT	CASSTHPGPTNEKLFF
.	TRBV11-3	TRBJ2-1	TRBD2	TGTGCCAGCAGTAGGACTAGCGGAAATGAGCAGTTCTTC	CASSRTSGNEQFF
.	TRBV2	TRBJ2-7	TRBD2	TGTGCCAGCAGGGAGAGGACTAGCAGCTACGAGCAGTACTTC	CASRERTSSYEQYF
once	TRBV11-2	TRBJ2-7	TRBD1	TGTGCCAGCAGCTTGGGACAGTCCTCCTACGAGCAGTACTTC	CASSLGQSSYEQYF
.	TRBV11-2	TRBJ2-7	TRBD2	TGTGCCAGCAGCGCGGGACTAGCGGGAGGATCCTCCTACGAGCAGTACTTC	CASSAGLAGGSSYEQYF
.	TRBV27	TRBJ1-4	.	TGTGCCAGCAGTGCATTCGCAGGGGACCTCGAAAAACTGTTTTTT	CASSAFAGDLEKLFF
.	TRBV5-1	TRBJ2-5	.	TGCGCCAGCAGCCCGGGTCCGAGAGGGCAAGAGACCCAGTACTTC	CASSPGPRGQETQYF
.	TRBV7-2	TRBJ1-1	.	TGTGCCAGCAGCGCCGGGCTCGCATATGAAGCTTTCTTT	CASSAGLAYEAFF
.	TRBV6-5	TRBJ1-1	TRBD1	TGTGCCAGCAGAAGACCGGGACAGGAAGCTTTCTTT	CASRRPGQEAFF
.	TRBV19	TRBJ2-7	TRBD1	TGTGCCAGTAGCCGGGGACAGCTCGACGAGCAGTACTTC	CASSRGQLDEQYF
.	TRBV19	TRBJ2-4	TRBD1	TGTGCCAGTAGCTGGACAGGGGAAAACATTCAGTACTTC	CASSWTGENIQYF
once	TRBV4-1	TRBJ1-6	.	TGCGCCAGCAGCCACAGGGACGGCTCCTATAATTCACCCCTCCACTTT	CASSHRDGSYNSPLHF
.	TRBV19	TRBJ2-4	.	TGTGCCAGTAGTGACCCCATGTACCGCCGGGCCAAAAACATTCAGTACTTC	CASSDPMYRRAKNIQYF
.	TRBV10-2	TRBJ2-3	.	TGCGCCAGCAGTGAGCCACGAGATACGCAGTATTTT	CASSEPRDTQYF
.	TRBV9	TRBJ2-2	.	TGTGCCAGCAGCCCGGGACGGAACACCGGGGAGCTGTTTTTT	CASSPGRNTGELFF
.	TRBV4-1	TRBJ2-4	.	TGCGCCAGCAGCCAAGGGCGCCCTTTAGCCAAAAACATTCAGTACTTC	CASSQGRPLAKNIQYF
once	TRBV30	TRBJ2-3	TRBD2	TGTGCCTGGACCTCCATAGCGGGAGGATGGGATACGCAGTATTTT	CAWTSIAGGWDTQYF
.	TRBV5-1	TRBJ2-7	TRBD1	TGCGCCAGCAGCTTGGGGGACAGTTGGGGTTACGAGCAGTACTTC	CASSLGDSWGYEQYF
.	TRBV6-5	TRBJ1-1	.	TGTGCCAGCAGTCCACTTACAGCGAACACTGAAGCTTTCTTT	CASSPLTANTEAFF
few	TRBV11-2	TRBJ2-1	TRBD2	TGTGCCAGCAGCCCTTCGGGCGGGAGCTCCTACAATGAGCAGTTCTTC	CASSPSGGSSYNEQFF
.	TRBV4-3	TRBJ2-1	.	TGCGCCAGGGACTTAGCTGGGAATGAGCAGTTCTTC	CARDLAGNEQFF
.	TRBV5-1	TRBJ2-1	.	TGCGCCAGCATAGAGACCCTAGGCACCTACAATGAGCAGTTCTTC	CASIETLGTYNEQFF
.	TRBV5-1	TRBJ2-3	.	TGCGCCAGCAGCTTGGAAGAGTACACAGATACGCAGTATTTT	CASSLEEYTDTQYF